These 20 T cell receptor beta chains share one sample of origin, sequenced in a study of T cell repertoires in cytomegalovirus infection. TCRdb itself ran the reads through MiXCR, one entry per CDR3 protein. The table shows 740,000 or so distinct CDR3 sequences, with less than 40% occurring only once. Sequences were obtained from PBMCs. Receptors originate from a human donor in good health (CMV status not recorded). Some clones in this sample may be carry-over from other donors' samples.

The chain recombines TRBV12-3 or TRBV12-4 with TRBJ2-7; D is possibly TRBD1 (5 bases). This CDR3 is 15 amino acids long. The V end was cut by 7 bases, the J end by 3 bases, with 19 bases between. The CDR3 DNA is TGTGCCAGCACTCCTGGTCTGTCAGGGCGCTACGAGCAGTACTTC. Protein: CASTPGLSGRYEQYF.

The V and J genes are TRBV5-4 and TRBJ2-6; D might be TRBD1 (6 bases). From germline, CDR1 is SGHNT and CDR2 YYREEE (reference sequence). V lost 5 bases and J 0 bases, leaving 18 bases between the germline ends. The length of the CDR3 is 18 residues. The CDR3 DNA reads as TGTGCCAGCAGTCTCGGCAATCTACAGGGCTCTGGGGCCAACGTCCTGACTTTC. It specifies CASSLGNLQGSGANVLTF.

The rearrangement links TRBV10-3 to TRBJ1-1, with 8 positions matching TRBD1. The CDR3 is 15 amino acids. The germline gives CDR1 ENHRY, CDR2 SYGVKD. The V gene end was trimmed by 5 bases and the J gene end by 0 bases; junction bases not matched to a gene: 5. In DNA, the CDR3 is TGTGCCATCAGTTTCACAGGGGGAATGAACACTGAAGCTTTCTTT. Amino acids: CAISFTGGMNTEAFF.

The V gene is TRBV19, the J gene TRBJ2-1, with 8 bases that match TRBD2. The CDR3 is 15 residues long. CDR1 LNHDA and CDR2 SQIVND come from the germline V gene (reference sequence). V dropped 0 bases and J dropped 9; count of bases not matched to a gene: 7. The CDR3 region has the DNA TGTGCCAGTAGTATAGAAAGGACTAGCAGGGCTGAGCAGTTCTTC. Protein sequence: CASSIERTSRAEQFF. The complete variable domain, with remaining parts taken from reference TRBV19 and TRBJ2-1, reads DGGITQSPKYLFRKEGQNVTLSCEQNLNHDAMYWYRQDPGQGLRLIYYSQIVNDFQKGDIAEGYSVSREKKESFPLTVTSAQKNPTAFYLCASSIERTSRAEQFFGPGTRLTVL.

This clonotype was observed a handful of times. The gene calls are TRBV19 and TRBJ1-1; tentatively, D is TRBD1 (6 bases). The ends were cut back, 7 bases at V and 8 bases at J, with 26 bases in the middle. The CDR3 has 16 amino acids. Germline CDR1 LNHDA, CDR2 SQIVND (reference sequence). CDR3 DNA sequence: TGTGCCAGTACTCCGACCTCAGGGGTTCTGTCCTCCGAAGCTTTCTTT. Translating gives CASTPTSGVLSSEAFF.

For this clonotype: At one of its ends the junction is not consistent with the germline gene, which may arise from a read error. The chain recombines TRBV6-5 with TRBJ2-1; 7 bases match TRBD2. The CDR3 has 15 residues. Per germline, CDR1 MNHEY and CDR2 SVGAGI. The CDR3 DNA sequence: TGTACCAGCACCCTATCCGTAGCGGCGGGGGATGAGCAGTTCTTC. The encoded protein is CTSTLSVAAGDEQFF.

The chain recombines TRBV5-1 with TRBJ1-1, with D perhaps matching TRBD1 (5 bases). The germline V gene encodes CDR1 SGHRS and CDR2 YFSETQ. The CDR3 covers 13 residues. Between the trimmed V and J ends, which lost 1 base and 6 bases, there was a span of 10 bases. The DNA for the CDR3 is TGCGCCAGCAGCTTGCGAGGGGTTCCTGAAGCTTTCTTT. Translating gives CASSLRGVPEAFF.

V gene TRBV5-1 combines with J gene TRBJ2-1; 9 bases fit TRBD2. The germline V gene encodes CDR1 SGHRS and CDR2 YFSETQ. J was trimmed by 9 bases and V by 1 base; bases with no gene match: 14. The length of the CDR3 is 17 residues. The CDR3: CASSLQKGSGSFVEQFF. DNA of the CDR3: TGCGCCAGCAGCTTGCAGAAGGGTAGCGGGAGTTTCGTTGAGCAGTTCTTC.

This clonotype was detected only a few times. This rearrangement joins TRBV5-6 to TRBJ2-6; perhaps D is TRBD1 or TRBD2 (5 bases each). Between the trimmed V and J ends, which lost 5 bases and 4 bases, there was a span of 13 bases. CDR1 is SGHDT and CDR2 is YYEEEE in the germline V gene. The CDR3 is 15 amino acids. The CDR3 DNA reads TGTGCCAGCAGGTCAGGGCGGGCCGGGGCCAACGTCCTGACTTTC. Encoded protein: CASRSGRAGANVLTF. The whole variable domain, remainder taken from reference TRBV5-6 and TRBJ2-6, is DAGVTQSPTHLIKTRGQQVTLRCSPKSGHDTVSWYQQALGQGPQFIFQYYEEEERQRGNFPDRFSGHQFPNYSSELNVNALLLGDSALYLCASRSGRAGANVLTFGAGSRLTVL.

The chain uses TRBV6-2 or TRBV6-3 and TRBJ2-3; 9 bases are shared with TRBD2. The germline V gene encodes CDR1 MNHEY and CDR2 SVGEGT. The CDR3 is 17 residues long. Unmatched junction bases numbered 8, after V lost 2 bases and J lost 2 bases. CDR3 DNA sequence: TGTGCCAGCAGTTACCCCCTGGGCGGGGGGGCCACAGATACGCAGTATTTT. It translates to CASSYPLGGGATDTQYF.

This clonotype has a count of ten or more. The chain has TRBV7-2 and TRBJ2-7; 7 positions agree with TRBD2. CDR1 and CDR2 from the germline V gene are SGHTA and FQGNSA. The CDR3 has 17 amino acids. The V gene end was trimmed by 0 bases and the J gene end by 2 bases; junction bases not matched to a gene: 10. The CDR3 spells CASSLARGTTKAYEQYF. Written as DNA, the CDR3 is TGTGCCAGCAGCTTAGCGCGGGGGACTACTAAGGCCTACGAGCAGTACTTC.

For this clonotype: The CDR3 does not end in the conserved phenylalanine or tryptophan, so this is likely a read error. The genes are TRBV28 and TRBJ1-2, with D possibly being TRBD1 (6 bases). CDR3 size: 16 residues. Trimming shortened V by 2 bases and J by 0 bases, and 13 bases separated the two germline ends. The germline CDR1 and CDR2 sequences are MDHEN and SYDVKM. The CDR3 coding sequence is TGTGCCAGCAGTTTAGCCCTATGGACAGCTAACTATGGCTACACCCTC. Protein sequence: CASSLALWTANYGYTL.

This clonotype was recorded a few times. This chain connects TRBV7-8 to TRBJ1-2, with D tentatively TRBD1 (5 bases). The CDR3 loop spans 14 amino acids. The germline CDR1 and CDR2 sequences are SGHVS and FQNEAQ. V lost 5 bases and J lost 2, with 12 bases in between. As DNA, the CDR3 is TGTGCCAGCAGCCAAACGACAGAGAACTATGGCTACACCTTC. This translates into CASSQTTENYGYTF. Full variable domain (rest looked up from reference TRBV7-8 and TRBJ1-2): GAGVSQSPRYKVAKRGQDVALRCDPISGHVSLFWYQQALGQGPEFLTYFQNEAQLDKSGLPSDRFFAERPEGSVSTLKIQRTQQEDSAVYLCASSQTTENYGYTFGSGTRLTVV.

As DNA, the CDR3 is TGTGCCAGCAGCGCCGGGACAGGGGGATACTATGGCTACACCTTC. Its protein product is CASSAGTGGYYGYTF. The chain is built from TRBV5-6 and TRBJ1-2; 11 nucleotides match TRBD1. The CDR3 is 15 amino acids. Germline V lookup: CDR1 SGHDT, CDR2 YYEEEE. V shed 4 bases and J 3 bases; nucleotides not matched to a gene: 5.

The V call is TRBV27, the J call TRBJ2-1; TRBD1 matches at 11 bases. The J segment lost 7 bases and the V segment lost 6 bases, leaving 5 bases of the junction unmatched. The V gene's germline CDR1 is MNHEY and CDR2 SMNVEV (reference sequence). The CDR3 extends over 14 amino acids. CDR3 DNA: TGTGCCAGCAGCCGGACAGGGGGCCAGAATGAGCAGTTCTTC. Protein sequence: CASSRTGGQNEQFF.

V usage is TRBV7-9 and J usage is TRBJ1-6; 7 bases are a match to TRBD1. This CDR3 has 15 residues. Germline assignment: CDR1 SEHNR and CDR2 FQNEAQ (reference sequence). Losses at the gene ends were 5 bases for V and 2 bases for J; bases not matched to a gene: 3. The CDR3 here is CASSTGTAYNSPLHF. CDR3 in DNA: TGTGCCAGCAGCACCGGGACAGCCTATAATTCACCCCTCCACTTT.

This clonotype appeared a few times. The chain carries TRBV6-2 or TRBV6-3 and TRBJ1-5; TRBD1 might be the D (6 bases). The germline CDR1 and CDR2 sequences are MNHEY and SVGEGT. The V end lost 7 bases, the J end lost 5 bases, and 12 bases lay between the germline ends. CDR3 length: 13 residues. CDR3 in amino acids: CASTYREDQPQHF. The CDR3 coding sequence is TGTGCCAGCACGTACAGGGAGGATCAGCCCCAGCATTTT.

The V call is TRBV20-1, the J call TRBJ1-5; D remains ambiguous. This CDR3 region has 14 residues. The germline V gene has CDR1 DFQATT and CDR2 SNEGSKA (reference sequence). V gave up 0 bases and J gave up 6 bases, with 12 bases separating them. The CDR3 DNA reads as TGCAGTGCTAGAGAGGAGGGATTTGGTCAGCCCCAGCATTTT. Its translation is CSAREEGFGQPQHF.

The table lists this clonotype with many counts. The chain combines TRBV11-3 with TRBJ2-3, with 9 bases identical to TRBD2. Unmatched junction bases numbered 10, after V lost 11 bases and J lost 4 bases. Germline V gives CDR1 SGHNT, CDR2 YENEEA. The CDR3 extends over 14 amino acids. CDR3 nucleotides: TGTGCCTCTAGCGGTAGCGGGAGTGCAGATACGCAGTATTTT. Its translation is CASSGSGSADTQYF.

As for this clonotype: This likely comes from a read error, as the CDR3 has no conserved phenylalanine or tryptophan at its end. The DNA is left out, because the CDR3 cannot be placed on it with certainty; the CDR3 is given as TCRdb lists it. The chain has TRBV12-3 or TRBV12-4 and TRBJ2-1. The CDR3 is 15 amino acids long, termini counted. CDR3 sequence reads: CASSWLSPSYNEQCS.